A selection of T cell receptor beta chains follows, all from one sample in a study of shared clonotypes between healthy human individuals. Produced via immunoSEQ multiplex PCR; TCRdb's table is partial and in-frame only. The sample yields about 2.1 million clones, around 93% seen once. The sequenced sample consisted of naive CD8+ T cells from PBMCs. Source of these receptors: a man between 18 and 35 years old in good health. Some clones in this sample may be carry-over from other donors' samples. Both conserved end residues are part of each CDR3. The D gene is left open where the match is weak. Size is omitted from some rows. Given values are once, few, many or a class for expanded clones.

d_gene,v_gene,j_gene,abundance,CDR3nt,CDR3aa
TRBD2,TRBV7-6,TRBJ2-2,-,TGTGCCAGCAGCCCAAGGACTAGCGGGAGCCAAGTGAACACCGGGGAGCTGTTTTTT,CASSPRTSGSQVNTGELFF
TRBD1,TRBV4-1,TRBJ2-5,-,TGCGCCAGCAGCCCGGGACAGGGGGAAGAGACCCAGTACTTC,CASSPGQGEETQYF
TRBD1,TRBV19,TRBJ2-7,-,TGTGCCAGTAGCTGGGACAGGGACTCCTACGAGCAGTACTTC,CASSWDRDSYEQYF
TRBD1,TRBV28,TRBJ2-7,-,TGTGCCAGTAGTACCGGGACAGGGTGGGAAGAGCAGTACTTC,CASSTGTGWEEQYF
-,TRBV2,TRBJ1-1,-,TGTGCCAGCAGTGAAGCGTTGGCGGACACTGAAGCTTTCTTT,CASSEALADTEAFF
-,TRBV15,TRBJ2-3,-,TGTGCCACCAGCAGAGATCTTGCCGATGTGGATACGCAGTATTTT,CATSRDLADVDTQYF
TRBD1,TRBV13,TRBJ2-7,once,TGTGCCAGCAGCTCCCCGACAGGGTCACCCTACGAGCAGTACTTC,CASSSPTGSPYEQYF
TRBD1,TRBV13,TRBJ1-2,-,TGTGCCAGCAGCACCTGGGACAGGGAGGAGGACTATGGCTACACCTTC,CASSTWDREEDYGYTF
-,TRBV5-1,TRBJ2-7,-,TGCGCCAGCAGCCCTACAGGGGGGGCCTACGAGCAGTACTTC,CASSPTGGAYEQYF
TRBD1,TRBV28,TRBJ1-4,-,TGTGCCAGCAGGCGGGACAGGGGGTTGAGGGAAAAACTGTTTTTT,CASRRDRGLREKLFF